This T cell receptor (beta chain) derives from a study of PD-1 blockade in classical Hodgkin lymphoma. Broader study findings: Exclusion was the outcome for patients who began nivolumab under 1 year after ASCT. In CD4+ cells, TCR diversity went up significantly by C4D1, but in CD8+ cells it did not.

Produced via immunoSEQ multiplex PCR; TCRdb's table is partial and in-frame only. The table shows over 15,000 clones, with around 80% occurring only once. About this clone itself: Its antigen is undetermined.

Relapse was seen in all patients after autologous stem cell transplantation, and brentuximab vedotin exposure was variable. There are 16 residues in the CDR3. The V gene end was trimmed by 3 bases and the J gene end by 2 bases; junction bases not matched to a gene: 8. Germline lookup yields CDR1 MNHNS and CDR2 SASEGT. The gene calls are TRBV6-1 and TRBJ1-1, with 8 bases matching TRBD1. The source of this sequence is a human donor with classical Hodgkin lymphoma. The sequencing here drew on peripheral blood mononuclear cells (PBMCs), taken before the second cycle of nivolumab. The CDR3 spells CASSDPGAGGNTEAFF. The CDR3 DNA reads as TGTGCCAGCAGTGACCCGGGGGCAGGGGGCAACACTGAAGCTTTCTTT.